This entry concerns a single T cell receptor (beta chain). What it binds is not known. TCRdb keeps only in-frame clones here, not all; method: immunoSEQ multiplex PCR. The sample contains some 93,000 clones, roughly 89% of which appear only once. The source of the sample is a study of PD-1 blockade in classical Hodgkin lymphoma. Overall study context: The nivolumab dose that patients received was 3 mg/kg, given intravenously every 2 weeks.

The germline CDR1 and CDR2 sequences are SNHLY and FYNNEI. The CDR3 runs 14 residues. The V and J ends lost 6 bases and 4 bases respectively, with 10 bases between them. Study results and caveats: Repertoire differences lack defined causes, possibly disease activity or prior therapy. CD4+ but not CD8+ TCR diversity rose significantly by C4D1.

Autologous stem cell transplantation was followed by relapse in every patient, and brentuximab vedotin exposure varied. Classification of best responses gave complete response, partial response or progressive disease. Material: peripheral blood mononuclear cells (PBMCs), obtained before the second cycle of nivolumab. The chain has TRBV2 and TRBJ1-6; D not certain. The TCR sequence derives from a human donor with classical Hodgkin lymphoma. The CDR3 nucleotides read TGTGCCAGCAGGATAGTGATGTATAATTCACCCCTCCACTTT. This sequence encodes CASRIVMYNSPLHF.